This TCR beta chain was recovered during a study of shared clonotypes between healthy human individuals. Background on the study: Per-donor plates numbered three CD4 naive, three CD4 memory, two CD8 naive and one CD8 memory. Overall study results and limits: An effect of sequencing depth on clonotype sharing among donors was expected. Clonotypes that were shared across a handful of donors made up 4% to 6% of naive CD4 clonotypes.

This clone was seen more than once but under ten times. Antigen unknown. TCRdb's table, derived via immunoSEQ multiplex PCR, lists solely in-frame clones and lacks some. Altogether a few million clones are present, 85% to 95% being singletons, with the ten largest covering about 0.41%. The CDR3 extends over 14 amino acids. Germline V CDR1 and CDR2: GTSNPN, SVGIG (reference sequence). V gave up 2 bases and J gave up 0 bases, with 10 bases separating them. The origin of this receptor is a man between 18 and 29 years old in good health. Some clones in this sample may be carry-over from other donors' samples. This sequence joins TRBV30 and TRBJ1-1; D gene ambiguous. Sequenced: naive CD4+ T cells from PBMCs. Specified subset: CD45RA+ positively selected. This CDR3 is CAWSIPMVNTEAFF. The CDR3 DNA reads as TGTGCCTGGAGTATTCCGATGGTGAACACTGAAGCTTTCTTT.